One and the same sample provided the 31 T cell receptor beta chains below, sequenced in a study of shared clonotypes between healthy human individuals. The assay was immunoSEQ multiplex PCR, and TCRdb's table has in-frame clones only and misses some. The table has approximately 1,000,000 clones, around 82% seen once; the top ten hold roughly 0.56%. The sample taken for sequencing was memory CD4+ T cells from PBMCs. The subset here: CD45RA-negative fraction. The receptors stem from a young man in good health. Some clones in this sample may be carry-over from other donors' samples.

The CDR3 sequence is CASTSPGIGENTIYF. In DNA form, the CDR3 reads TGTGCCAGCACCTCACCCGGTATAGGAGAAAACACCATATATTTT. The V gene is TRBV28, the J gene TRBJ1-3; no firm D call. Deletions cut 7 bases from V and 6 bases from J, with 19 bases between. This CDR3 contains 15 residues. Germline-derived CDR1 and CDR2 are MDHEN and SYDVKM.

This sequence joins TRBV4-1 and TRBJ2-3; D may correspond to TRBD1 or TRBD2 (5 bases each). The CDR3 length is 13 residues. CDR1 is MGHRA and CDR2 is YSYEKL in the germline V gene. Trimming removed 0 bases at V and 10 bases at J, with 11 bases between. The CDR3 region is CASSQDNRRPQYF. The CDR3 nucleotides are TGCGCCAGCAGCCAAGATAACAGGAGGCCGCAGTATTTT.

The rearrangement joins TRBV15 to TRBJ1-2; possibly TRBD1 for D (6 bases). Germline lookup yields CDR1 LNHNV and CDR2 YYDKDF (reference sequence). This CDR3 spans 15 amino acids. V was trimmed by 0 bases and J by 8 bases, leaving 16 bases between them. CDR3 region: CATSRDRRAGAGYTF. For the CDR3, the DNA is TGTGCCACCAGCAGAGATCGCCGGGCAGGGGCGGGCTACACCTTC.

The CDR3 is CASRPGVPTKWLGGEQYF. The CDR3, as DNA: TGTGCCAGCCGCCCGGGGGTCCCGACCAAGTGGCTGGGAGGCGAGCAGTACTTC. The chain joins TRBV28 to TRBJ2-7, with D possibly being TRBD2 (6 bases). The CDR3 loop spans 18 amino acids. The germline CDR1 and CDR2 sequences are MDHEN and SYDVKM. V shed 8 bases and J shed 6 bases, with 32 bases lying between them.

This chain connects TRBV7-9 to TRBJ1-2, with D unresolved. Germline values: CDR1 SEHNR, CDR2 FQNEAQ (reference sequence). V was pared by 3 bases and J by 4 bases, with 9 bases between. There are 13 residues in the CDR3. DNA for the CDR3: TGTGCCAGCAGCTTTGTCGGCCGCTATGGCTACACCTTC. Its translation is CASSFVGRYGYTF.

The chain joins TRBV5-6 to TRBJ1-5; the D gene is possibly TRBD1 (6 bases). With 4 bases removed from V and 9 bases from J, the gap between germline ends came to 17 bases. Per the germline V gene, CDR1 is SGHDT and CDR2 is YYEEEE. This CDR3 spans 14 amino acids. The CDR3 nucleotides read TGTGCCAGCAGCCTACGACAGGCAAAAGGGCCCCAGCATTTT. Protein product: CASSLRQAKGPQHF.

This clone was picked up one time. The rearrangement links TRBV7-2 to TRBJ2-7; D might be TRBD1 (6 bases). This CDR3 has 12 residues. Germline V gene data show CDR1 as SGHTA and CDR2 as FQGNSA. Trimming cost V 5 bases and J 4 bases, with 9 bases left between them. Written as DNA, the CDR3 is TGTGCCAGCAGCAAACAGGGTTACGAGCAGTACTTC. Protein: CASSKQGYEQYF.

The V and J genes are TRBV7-2 and TRBJ1-2; 8 positions match TRBD1. The CDR3 is 16 amino acids. Germline lookup yields CDR1 SGHTA and CDR2 FQGNSA. V was pared by 4 bases and J by 4 bases, with 11 bases of the junction left unmatched. CDR3 nucleotide sequence: TGTGCCAGCAGCTCCGGACAGGGCCGAGGGGCCTATGGCTACACCTTC. It translates to CASSSGQGRGAYGYTF.

As DNA, the CDR3 is TGCGCCAGCAGCTTGGGGGATCGACATGAAGGACTAGCGGGTAGCTACGAGCAGTACTTC. Protein: CASSLGDRHEGLAGSYEQYF. The rearrangement uses TRBV5-1 and TRBJ2-7; 11 bases align to TRBD2. This CDR3 region has 20 residues. J lost 3 bases, V lost 0 bases, and 17 bases had no gene match. In germline, CDR1 is SGHRS, CDR2 YFSETQ.

In nucleotides, the CDR3 is TGTGCCAGCAGGTGGACAGGGGGCGGCACTGAAGCTTTCTTT. This encodes CASRWTGGGTEAFF. This chain uses TRBV7-9 with TRBJ1-1; TRBD1 agrees at 11 bases. Per germline, CDR1 SEHNR and CDR2 FQNEAQ (reference sequence). Trimming at V came to 6 bases and at J to 4 bases, leaving 4 bases not matched to a gene. This CDR3 has 14 amino acids. Looking up the rest from reference TRBV7-9 and TRBJ1-1 gives the full variable domain: DTGVSQNPRHKITKRGQNVTFRCDPISEHNRLYWYRQTLGQGPEFLTYFQNEAQLEKSRLLSDRFSAERPKGSFSTLEIQRTEQGDSAMYLCASRWTGGGTEAFFGQGTRLTVV.

The genes are TRBV7-9 and TRBJ1-3, with D unclear. V was cut by 5 bases and J by 2 bases, with 10 bases left in between. The CDR3 length is 14 residues. In germline, CDR1 is SEHNR, CDR2 FQNEAQ (reference sequence). CDR3 residues: CASSGGWTGNTIYF. Here the CDR3 DNA reads TGTGCCAGCAGCGGAGGGTGGACTGGAAACACCATATATTTT.

This clone was counted a few times. The sample holds other DNA sequences that translate to the same CDR3. The V call is TRBV7-3, the J call TRBJ2-3, with 7 bases fitting TRBD2. Per germline, CDR1 SGHTA and CDR2 FQGTGA. Losses at the gene ends were 0 bases for V and 0 bases for J; bases not matched to a gene: 0. The CDR3 loop spans 15 amino acids. The DNA for the CDR3 is TGTGCCAGCAGCTTAACTAGCGGGAGCACAGATACGCAGTATTTT. This codes for CASSLTSGSTDTQYF.

This chain joins TRBV5-1 and TRBJ2-7; no clear D. Trimming took 3 bases from V and 2 from J, leaving 21 bases between them. This CDR3 contains 17 residues. Germline values: CDR1 SGHRS, CDR2 YFSETQ. CDR3 bases: TGCGCCAGCAGCTCAGCCTACGGCGGAAGTTACACCTACGAGCAGTACTTC. It translates to CASSSAYGGSYTYEQYF.

This clone is a singleton in its sample. V is TRBV28 and J is TRBJ2-7; D not resolved. The CDR3 has 13 amino acids. Germline V gives CDR1 MDHEN, CDR2 SYDVKM. V lost 3 bases and J lost 3, with 9 bases in between. The CDR3 DNA is TGTGCCAGCAGTTTGTCCCCGCGCTACGAGCAGTACTTC. It yields the protein CASSLSPRYEQYF.

The rearrangement joins TRBV28 to TRBJ2-3; either TRBD1 or TRBD2 may fit D (5 bases each). Trimming removed 8 bases at V and 0 bases at J, with 6 bases between. Germline V gives CDR1 MDHEN, CDR2 SYDVKM. This CDR3 contains 12 residues. This chain's CDR3 is CASGTSTDTQYF. The DNA for the CDR3 is TGTGCCAGCGGGACCAGCACAGATACGCAGTATTTT.

CDR3 amino acids: CATSIGQGTEKLFF. The CDR3 DNA sequence: TGTGCCACCAGCATAGGACAGGGAACCGAAAAACTGTTTTTT. The gene calls are TRBV15 and TRBJ1-4; 8 bases fit TRBD1. V shed 4 bases, J shed 8 bases, and the junction held 6 bases outside the gene matches. The germline gives CDR1 LNHNV, CDR2 YYDKDF (reference sequence). CDR3 length: 14 residues.

The chain uses TRBV6-1 and TRBJ1-2, with 8 bases lining up with TRBD1. Germline assignment: CDR1 MNHNS and CDR2 SASEGT. V lost 5 bases, J lost 7 bases, and 6 bases stayed unmatched. This CDR3 spans 13 amino acids. The CDR3 region has the DNA TGTGCCAGCAGTTCTAAACAGGGGGTTGGCTACACCTTC. Protein product: CASSSKQGVGYTF.

Comment on this clone: Within the sample, other DNA sequences also encode this same CDR3. The chain couples TRBV11-2 to TRBJ1-5; D gene uncertain. Trimming removed 2 bases at V and 4 bases at J, with 9 bases between. This CDR3 spans 14 amino acids. Germline loops: CDR1 SGHAT, CDR2 FQNNGV. In DNA form, the CDR3 reads TGTGCCAGCAGCTTAACCGGGTCGAATCAGCCCCAGCATTTT. The encoded protein is CASSLTGSNQPQHF.

Comment on this clone: The sample contains more than one DNA sequence encoding this CDR3. This chain joins TRBV5-1 and TRBJ2-1; weak D call: TRBD2 (6 bases). Trimming removed 0 bases from V and 1 base from J, with 8 bases in between. The CDR3 length is 15 residues. The V gene's germline CDR1 is SGHRS and CDR2 YFSETQ. The CDR3 is CASSLAEGSYNEQFF. DNA of the CDR3: TGCGCCAGCAGCTTGGCGGAGGGGTCCTACAATGAGCAGTTCTTC.

This chain links TRBV5-1 with TRBJ2-5, with D unresolved. This CDR3 contains 12 residues. The V end was cut by 2 bases, the J end by 5 bases, with 7 bases between. Germline CDR1 reads SGHRS; CDR2 reads YFSETQ. CDR3 protein: CASSFGSETQYF. CDR3 DNA sequence: TGCGCCAGCAGCTTTGGGTCGGAGACCCAGTACTTC.

The rearrangement joins TRBV9 to TRBJ2-2, with 9 nucleotides matching TRBD2. CDR1 and CDR2 from the germline V gene are SGDLS and YYNGEE. V lost 5 bases and J lost 1; bases outside the gene matches: 6. CDR3 length: 16 amino acids. CDR3 DNA sequence: TGTGCCAGCAGTGCAGGGACTAGCCGGAACACCGGGGAGCTGTTTTTT. This translates into CASSAGTSRNTGELFF.

Remarks on this clone: Other DNA sequences of this sample code for an identical CDR3. The CDR3 spells CASSIQRGTDTQYF. In DNA, the CDR3 is TGTGCCAGCTCAATACAGCGGGGTACAGATACGCAGTATTTT. The chain is built from TRBV18 and TRBJ2-3, with 7 positions matching TRBD2. Germline CDR1 KGHSH, CDR2 LQKENI. The CDR3 is 14 residues long. V gave up 5 bases and J gave up 3 bases; unmatched junction bases: 5.

V is TRBV15 and J is TRBJ2-6; D is perhaps TRBD1 (6 bases). The CDR3 has 19 residues. Germline values: CDR1 LNHNV, CDR2 YYDKDF (reference sequence). The germline V and J ends were trimmed by 1 base and 1 base, with 17 bases remaining between them. The CDR3 protein is CATSRVGPGTFSGANVLTF. CDR3 nucleotide sequence: TGTGCCACCAGCAGAGTAGGGCCAGGGACATTTTCTGGGGCCAACGTCCTGACTTTC.

The chain is built from TRBV7-8 and TRBJ2-5; D possibly uses TRBD1 or TRBD2 (5 bases each). V was cut by 5 bases and J by 1 base, with 17 bases left in between. In germline, CDR1 is SGHVS, CDR2 FQNEAQ. There are 16 residues in the CDR3. CDR3 loop: CASSQGWRVLQETQYF. CDR3 bases: TGTGCCAGCAGCCAGGGCTGGCGGGTGCTCCAAGAGACCCAGTACTTC. Combining the CDR3 with reference TRBV7-8 and TRBJ2-5 gives the whole variable domain GAGVSQSPRYKVAKRGQDVALRCDPISGHVSLFWYQQALGQGPEFLTYFQNEAQLDKSGLPSDRFFAERPEGSVSTLKIQRTQQEDSAVYLCASSQGWRVLQETQYFGPGTRLLVL.

The rearrangement links TRBV7-3 to TRBJ2-2, with unresolved D. Between the trimmed V and J ends, which lost 2 bases and 0 bases, there was a span of 7 bases. Germline V gene sequence: CDR1 SGHTA, CDR2 FQGTGA. The CDR3 runs to 15 residues. This CDR3 is CASSLVAANTGELFF. Here the CDR3 DNA reads TGTGCCAGCAGCTTAGTGGCGGCGAACACCGGGGAGCTGTTTTTT. Variable domain in full (rest from reference TRBV7-3 and TRBJ2-2): GAGVSQTPSNKVTEKGKYVELRCDPISGHTALYWYRQSLGQGPEFLIYFQGTGAADDSGLPNDRFFAVRPEGSVSTLKIQRTERGDSAVYLCASSLVAANTGELFFGEGSRLTVL.

The chain employs TRBV28 and TRBJ2-5; 11 positions match TRBD2. This CDR3 is 16 amino acids long. The V segment lost 7 bases and the J segment 1 base; nucleotides outside the gene matches: 8. Germline values: CDR1 MDHEN, CDR2 SYDVKM. The CDR3 is CASTRLAGGFQETQYF. DNA of the CDR3: TGTGCCAGCACGCGGCTAGCGGGGGGATTCCAAGAGACCCAGTACTTC.

For this clone: Other DNA sequences in the same sample also yield this CDR3. The J gene is TRBJ1-2, the V gene TRBV9; no firm D call. V was cut by 2 bases and J by 0 bases, with 8 bases left in between. This CDR3 spans 14 amino acids. Germline CDR1 and CDR2: SGDLS and YYNGEE. CDR3: CASSVASANYGYTF. DNA of the CDR3: TGTGCCAGCAGCGTCGCCTCGGCTAACTATGGCTACACCTTC.

This clone was detected a few times. The chain couples TRBV9 to TRBJ2-1, with 9 nucleotides matching TRBD2. Trimming cost V 3 bases and J 5 bases; bases outside gene matches: 0. This CDR3 has 13 residues. Germline assignment: CDR1 SGDLS and CDR2 YYNGEE. This CDR3 reads CASSASGDNEQFF. The CDR3 DNA is TGTGCCAGCAGCGCTAGCGGGGACAATGAGCAGTTCTTC. Full variable domain (outside the CDR3, taken from reference TRBV9 and TRBJ2-1): DSGVTQTPKHLITATGQRVTLRCSPRSGDLSVYWYQQSLDQGLQFLIQYYNGEERAKGNILERFSAQQFPDLHSELNLSSLELGDSALYFCASSASGDNEQFFGPGTRLTVL.

This chain uses TRBV27 with TRBJ1-2; D is unclear. The CDR3 is 13 amino acids. The ends were cut back, 6 bases at V and 5 bases at J, with 13 bases in the middle. Germline CDR1 reads MNHEY; CDR2 reads SMNVEV (reference sequence). The CDR3 sequence is CASSPSGRYGYTF. CDR3 nucleotides: TGTGCCAGCAGCCCTTCGGGGAGGTATGGCTACACCTTC.

This clone was counted a few times. The chain is built from TRBV2 and TRBJ2-2; D is ambiguous. The CDR3 length is 12 residues. CDR1 SNHLY and CDR2 FYNNEI come from the germline V gene. V lost 6 bases and J lost 3, with 5 bases in between. The CDR3, as DNA: TGTGCCAGCAGACTACACACCGGGGAGCTGTTTTTT. Its protein is CASRLHTGELFF.

The genes are TRBV7-3 and TRBJ2-3, with 7 bases fitting TRBD1. The V gene end was trimmed by 3 bases and the J gene end by 1 base; junction bases not matched to a gene: 4. The CDR3 contains 15 residues. The germline gives CDR1 SGHTA, CDR2 FQGTGA. CDR3 nucleotides: TGTGCCAGCAGCTTCACAGGACAGGGCACAGATACGCAGTATTTT. Residues: CASSFTGQGTDTQYF.